This T cell receptor (beta chain) appears in the sequencing data of a study of shared clonotypes between healthy human individuals. The overall study: In total, the donors were two women and a few men aged 18 to 49.

Researchers divided each subset's genomic DNA evenly across several immunoSEQ plates. The repertoire was sequenced with immunoSEQ multiplex PCR; TCRdb's copy has only in-frame clones and lacks some. This sample has millions of clones, with around 90% found just once. There were no recent acute infections or vaccinations among the donors, who were healthy HIV-negative adults. Investigators divided CD4+ cells into CD45RA+ naive and CD45RA-negative memory subsets. Germline V gene lookup returns CDR1 GTSNPN and CDR2 SVGIG (reference sequence). This CDR3 has 15 residues. Trimming cost V 3 bases and J 4 bases; bases outside gene matches: 12.

The source is a man younger than 35 in good health. This chain connects TRBV30 to TRBJ2-7; the match to TRBD1 covers 7 bases. Sequencing was done on a sample of naive CD4+ T cells sorted from blood. Subset defined: CD45RA+ positively selected. CDR3 nucleotide sequence: TGTGCCTGGAGGGGGGAGAGACAGGGATTGTACGAGCAGTACTTC. This gives the protein CAWRGERQGLYEQYF.